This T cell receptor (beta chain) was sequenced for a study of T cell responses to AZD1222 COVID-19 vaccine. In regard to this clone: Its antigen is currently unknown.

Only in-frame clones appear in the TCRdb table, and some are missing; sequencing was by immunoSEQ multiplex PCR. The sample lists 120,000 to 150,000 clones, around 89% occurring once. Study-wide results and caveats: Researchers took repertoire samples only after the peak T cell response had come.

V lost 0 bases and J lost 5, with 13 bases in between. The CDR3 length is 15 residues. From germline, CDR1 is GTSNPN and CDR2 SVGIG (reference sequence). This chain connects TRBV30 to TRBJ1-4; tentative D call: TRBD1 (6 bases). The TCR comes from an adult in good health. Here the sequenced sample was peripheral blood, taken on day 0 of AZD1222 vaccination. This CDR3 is CAWSVIGGGNEKLFF. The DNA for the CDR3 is TGTGCCTGGAGTGTAATCGGGGGCGGCAATGAAAAACTGTTTTTT. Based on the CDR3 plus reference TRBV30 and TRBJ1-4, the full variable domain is SQTIHQWPATLVQPVGSPLSLECTVEGTSNPNLYWYRQAAGRGLQLLFYSVGIGQISSEVPQNLSASRPQDRQFILSSKKLLLSDSGFYLCAWSVIGGGNEKLFFGSGTQLSVL.